These T cell receptor beta chains were read from a single sample in a study of shared clonotypes between healthy human individuals. Sequencing used immunoSEQ multiplex PCR; TCRdb keeps in-frame clones, though not all of them. The sample records around 620,000 clones, 95% being singletons. Material for sequencing was naive CD8+ T cells sorted from blood. All receptors come from a woman aged 30 to 39 in good health. Both conserved end residues are part of each CDR3. D genes are given only for firm matches. Rows give clone size only sometimes, using once, few, many, or a class for an expanded clone.

CDR3 protein: CASSQGTSYGYTF
CDR3 DNA: TGCGCCAGCAGCCAAGGGACTAGTTATGGCTACACCTTC
D gene: .
V gene: TRBV4-1
J gene: TRBJ1-2
clone size: .

CDR3 protein: CAWSTGTGVSEAFF
CDR3 DNA: TGTGCCTGGAGTACCGGGACAGGCGTTAGTGAAGCTTTCTTT
D gene: TRBD1
V gene: TRBV30
J gene: TRBJ1-1
clone size: once

CDR3 protein: CASSMGLSVNEQFF
CDR3 DNA: TGTGCCAGCAGTATGGGACTTAGCGTCAATGAGCAGTTCTTC
D gene: .
V gene: TRBV19
J gene: TRBJ2-1
clone size: .

CDR3 protein: CASSLTRSSYEQYF
CDR3 DNA: TGTGCCAGCAGCCTCACAAGGAGCTCCTACGAGCAGTACTTC
D gene: .
V gene: TRBV27
J gene: TRBJ2-7
clone size: .

CDR3 protein: CSAPRWYEQYF
CDR3 DNA: TGCAGTGCCCCAAGGTGGTACGAGCAGTACTTC
D gene: .
V gene: TRBV20-1
J gene: TRBJ2-7
clone size: .

CDR3 protein: CATWTGVDEQYF
CDR3 DNA: TGTGCCACTTGGACAGGTGTCGACGAGCAGTACTTC
D gene: TRBD1
V gene: TRBV27
J gene: TRBJ2-7
clone size: .

CDR3 protein: CASSEGPDNYGYTF
CDR3 DNA: TGTGCCAGCAGTGAAGGACCAGATAACTATGGCTACACCTTC
D gene: .
V gene: TRBV6-1
J gene: TRBJ1-2
clone size: .

CDR3 protein: CASSFGLAFYEQYF
CDR3 DNA: TGTGCCAGCAGCTTCGGACTAGCTTTCTACGAGCAGTACTTC
D gene: TRBD2
V gene: TRBV5-6
J gene: TRBJ2-7
clone size: .

CDR3 protein: CASSPTTVVNTEAFF
CDR3 DNA: TGTGCCAGCAGTCCGACGACAGTAGTTAACACTGAAGCTTTCTTT
D gene: .
V gene: TRBV28
J gene: TRBJ1-1
clone size: .

CDR3 protein: CASSSGTSGKNEQFF
CDR3 DNA: TGTGCCAGCAGTTCCGGGACTAGCGGGAAAAATGAGCAGTTCTTC
D gene: TRBD2
V gene: TRBV27
J gene: TRBJ2-1
clone size: .

CDR3 protein: CASSPSPGTGNEKLFF
CDR3 DNA: TGCGCCAGCAGCCCCTCCCCCGGGACAGGGAATGAAAAACTGTTTTTT
D gene: TRBD1
V gene: TRBV4-1
J gene: TRBJ1-4
clone size: .

CDR3 protein: CASSLQGTGEGEKLFF
CDR3 DNA: TGTGCCAGCAGCTTACAAGGGACAGGGGAGGGGGAAAAACTGTTTTTT
D gene: TRBD1
V gene: TRBV28
J gene: TRBJ1-4
clone size: .

CDR3 protein: CASSPGTSGYEQYF
CDR3 DNA: TGTGCCAGCAGTCCAGGGACTAGCGGCTACGAGCAGTACTTC
D gene: TRBD2
V gene: TRBV27
J gene: TRBJ2-7
clone size: .

CDR3 protein: CASSGAGTTIPYEQYF
CDR3 DNA: TGTGCCAGCAGTGGGGCCGGGACTACGATCCCCTACGAGCAGTACTTC
D gene: TRBD2
V gene: TRBV27
J gene: TRBJ2-7
clone size: .

CDR3 protein: CASSSDGTPGRLNEQFF
CDR3 DNA: TGTGCCAGCAGCTCAGACGGGACTCCCGGGCGCTTGAATGAGCAGTTCTTC
D gene: .
V gene: TRBV9
J gene: TRBJ2-1
clone size: .

CDR3 protein: CSGKTRDREDGYTF
CDR3 DNA: TGCAGCGGGAAGACTCGGGACAGGGAGGATGGCTACACCTTC
D gene: TRBD1
V gene: TRBV29-1
J gene: TRBJ1-2
clone size: .

CDR3 protein: CASSYRDRGFGLEQFF
CDR3 DNA: TGTGCCAGCAGCTACCGGGACAGGGGTTTCGGGCTAGAGCAGTTCTTC
D gene: TRBD1
V gene: TRBV5-5
J gene: TRBJ2-1
clone size: .

CDR3 protein: CASSYLTGFPEAFF
CDR3 DNA: TGTGCCAGCAGTTACCTGACAGGGTTCCCTGAAGCTTTCTTT
D gene: TRBD1
V gene: TRBV6-5
J gene: TRBJ1-1
clone size: .

CDR3 protein: CASGGTGGGRVDEQYF
CDR3 DNA: TGTGCCAGCGGAGGGACAGGGGGTGGGAGGGTCGACGAGCAGTACTTC
D gene: TRBD1
V gene: TRBV27
J gene: TRBJ2-7
clone size: .

CDR3 protein: CASTPTVGSRNEQFF
CDR3 DNA: TGTGCCAGCACACCCACAGTGGGCTCGAGAAATGAGCAGTTCTTC
D gene: .
V gene: TRBV25-1
J gene: TRBJ2-1
clone size: once

CDR3 protein: CASSKDREAYEQYF
CDR3 DNA: TGTGCCAGCAGTAAGGACAGGGAAGCCTACGAGCAGTACTTC
D gene: TRBD1
V gene: TRBV6-5
J gene: TRBJ2-7
clone size: .

CDR3 protein: CASTLPGTLSGYTF
CDR3 DNA: TGTGCCAGCACCCTCCCCGGGACACTTAGTGGCTACACCTTC
D gene: .
V gene: TRBV7-9
J gene: TRBJ1-2
clone size: .

CDR3 protein: CASSFVPNYGYTF
CDR3 DNA: TGTGCCAGCAGTTTTGTGCCTAACTATGGCTACACCTTC
D gene: .
V gene: TRBV28
J gene: TRBJ1-2
clone size: .

CDR3 protein: CASSLYSGAYGYTF
CDR3 DNA: TGTGCCAGCAGTTTATATTCAGGGGCTTATGGCTACACCTTC
D gene: .
V gene: TRBV27
J gene: TRBJ1-2
clone size: .

CDR3 protein: CASSDQATNQETQYF
CDR3 DNA: TGCGCCAGCAGTGATCAGGCTACGAACCAAGAGACCCAGTACTTC
D gene: .
V gene: TRBV10-1
J gene: TRBJ2-5
clone size: .

CDR3 protein: CASSLGGAALNQPQHF
CDR3 DNA: TGTGCCAGCAGCTTAGGAGGTGCAGCCTTAAATCAGCCCCAGCATTTT
D gene: .
V gene: TRBV7-9
J gene: TRBJ1-5
clone size: .

CDR3 protein: CASSFLAGGIYEQYF
CDR3 DNA: TGTGCCAGCAGCTTCCTAGCGGGGGGTATATACGAGCAGTACTTC
D gene: TRBD2
V gene: TRBV7-9
J gene: TRBJ2-7
clone size: .

CDR3 protein: CASSPRIAGGRTDTQYF
CDR3 DNA: TGTGCCAGCAGCCCTCGGATAGCGGGAGGGCGGACAGATACGCAGTATTTT
D gene: TRBD2
V gene: TRBV7-9
J gene: TRBJ2-3
clone size: .

CDR3 protein: CASSLYHRFEGGYTF
CDR3 DNA: TGTGCCAGCAGTTTATACCACCGTTTTGAGGGTGGCTACACCTTC
D gene: .
V gene: TRBV27
J gene: TRBJ1-2
clone size: .

CDR3 protein: CASSRVTTYEQYF
CDR3 DNA: TGTGCCAGCAGTCGAGTGACCACCTACGAGCAGTACTTC
D gene: .
V gene: TRBV6-1
J gene: TRBJ2-7
clone size: .

CDR3 protein: CASSTANYGYTF
CDR3 DNA: TGTGCCAGCTCAACAGCTAACTATGGCTACACCTTC
D gene: .
V gene: TRBV27
J gene: TRBJ1-2
clone size: once